Listed below are T cell receptor beta chains from one sample, sequenced in a study of cytomegalovirus exposure and HLA in healthy donors. This table comes from immunoSEQ multiplex PCR, and its TCRdb copy is limited to in-frame clones, with some not included. The sample holds fewer than 250,000 clones, roughly 83% seen once. Source material: PBMCs. The receptors come from a male donor in good health and CMV-seropositive. The CDR3 runs from the conserved cysteine through the conserved F or W. Each record gives: J gene, D gene, V gene, clone size, CDR3 DNA, CDR3 protein. A D gene is named only where the DNA matches it firmly. The listing skips clone size in some rows; elsewhere it reads once, few, many or a size class.

TRBJ2-1 - TRBV5-6 few TGTGCCAGCACCCGCACGACAGTTAGCTACAATGAGCAGTTCTTC CASTRTTVSYNEQFF
TRBJ1-2 - TRBV27 - TGTGCCAGCAGTTTAACCAGGGACTATGGCTACACCTTC CASSLTRDYGYTF
TRBJ2-1 - TRBV10-3 - TGTGCCATCAGTGAGTCGAACAGGCTTGATGAGCAGTTCTTC CAISESNRLDEQFF
TRBJ1-1 - TRBV5-1 - TGCGCCAGCAGCTTGGTAGGGGATGGGGCTTTCTTT CASSLVGDGAFF
TRBJ2-4 TRBD2 TRBV4-3 - TGCGCCAGCAGCCCCGGACTAGCGGCGGCCAAAAACATTCAGTACTTC CASSPGLAAAKNIQYF
TRBJ1-1 - TRBV6-6 few TGTGCCAGCAGTTACGTCGACTTGGGCACTGAAGCTTTCTTT CASSYVDLGTEAFF
TRBJ2-4 - TRBV5-4 - TGTGCCAGCAGCTCGTCGTTAGTGGGAGGCAAAAACATTCAGTACTTC CASSSSLVGGKNIQYF
TRBJ2-7 - TRBV13 - TGTGCCAGCAGCCCCCGCCGGGACAAGGACGAGCAGTACTTC CASSPRRDKDEQYF
TRBJ1-2 TRBD1 TRBV7-2 few TGTGCCAGCAGCACAAGAGGGACAGGGGCGGCCTATGGCTACACCTTC CASSTRGTGAAYGYTF
TRBJ1-1 - TRBV9 - TGTGCCAGCAGCGTAGCTTGGGGGGGAACCACTGAAGCTTTCTTT CASSVAWGGTTEAFF
TRBJ1-6 - TRBV6-6 - TGTGCCAGCAGTCCGGACAGCTCCTATAATTCACCCCTCCACTTT CASSPDSSYNSPLHF
TRBJ2-3 TRBD2 TRBV7-8 - TGTGCCAGCAGCTCACTAGCGGGGACAGATACGCAGTATTTT CASSSLAGTDTQYF
TRBJ1-4 - TRBV4-2 few TGTGCCAGCAGCCAGGAATCGGGGGGATTTGAAAAACTGTTTTTT CASSQESGGFEKLFF
TRBJ1-1 TRBD1 TRBV2 once TGTGCCACCTTTGACAGGGCGAACACTGAAGCTTTCTTT CATFDRANTEAFF
TRBJ1-1 TRBD1 TRBV7-8 few TGTGCCAGCAGCTTACCTAGGGACAGCATGAACACTGAAGCTTTCTTT CASSLPRDSMNTEAFF
TRBJ1-1 TRBD1 TRBV4-1 - TGCGCCAGCAGCTCCCGACAGGGTAACACTGAAGCTTTCTTT CASSSRQGNTEAFF
TRBJ2-7 - TRBV7-9 - TGTGCCAGCGCCCTCCACAGGGATGGGTACGAGCAGTACTTC CASALHRDGYEQYF
TRBJ1-5 - TRBV6-5 once TGTGCCAGCAGTTCTCAGGGGCGTAGCAATCAGCCCCAGCATTTT CASSSQGRSNQPQHF
TRBJ2-3 TRBD2 TRBV7-9 - TGTGCCAGCAGCTTAGGTCTAGCGGGGATGAGAACAGATACGCAGTATTTT CASSLGLAGMRTDTQYF
TRBJ2-3 - TRBV7-3 - TGTGCCAGCAGCTTAAGGGGTAGCGGACTCACAGATACGCAGTATTTT CASSLRGSGLTDTQYF
TRBJ2-7 TRBD1 TRBV4-2 once TGTGCCAGCAGCCTCCCGGGACAGACCTACGAGCAGTACTTC CASSLPGQTYEQYF
TRBJ1-1 - TRBV9 once TGTGCCAGCAGCGGGGGGACGGGGGGCTTAAGGGCTGAAGCTTTCTTT CASSGGTGGLRAEAFF
TRBJ2-7 - TRBV6-5 - TGTGCCAGCAGCCTCCAGGGGGGAGCGTACGAGCAGTACTTC CASSLQGGAYEQYF
TRBJ1-2 TRBD1 TRBV6-5 - TGTGCCAGCAGTTACAGAGGGGACAGGGTTTATGGCTACACCTTC CASSYRGDRVYGYTF
TRBJ1-1 TRBD1 TRBV6-5 - TGTGCCAGCAGTTCAGGGTGGACAGGGGGCGCGGCTGAAGCTTTCTTT CASSSGWTGGAAEAFF
TRBJ1-3 - TRBV6-5 - TGTGCCAGCAGTTCGGGATCTGGAAACACCATATATTTT CASSSGSGNTIYF
TRBJ1-1 - TRBV5-6 - TGTGCCAGCAGCTTGTCGCAGGTCGGCACTGAAGCTTTCTTT CASSLSQVGTEAFF
TRBJ1-4 TRBD1 TRBV29-1 - TGCAGCGTTGAAGGCTTAACAGGGGATGAAAAACTGTTTTTT CSVEGLTGDEKLFF
TRBJ2-7 - TRBV30 - TGTGCCTTCACGGGAGAAGGGGTCTACGAGCAGTACTTC CAFTGEGVYEQYF
TRBJ2-1 TRBD2 TRBV27 - TGTGCCAGCAGTTTGATCGGGAGGGAGGTAAATGAGCAGTTCTTC CASSLIGREVNEQFF
TRBJ1-6 - TRBV11-2 - TGTGCCAGCAGCCAGGGGAGGGCCTATAATTCACCCCTCCACTTT CASSQGRAYNSPLHF
TRBJ1-4 - TRBV28 - TGTGCCAGCAGTTTTCCGTACAGTAATGAAAAACTGTTTTTT CASSFPYSNEKLFF